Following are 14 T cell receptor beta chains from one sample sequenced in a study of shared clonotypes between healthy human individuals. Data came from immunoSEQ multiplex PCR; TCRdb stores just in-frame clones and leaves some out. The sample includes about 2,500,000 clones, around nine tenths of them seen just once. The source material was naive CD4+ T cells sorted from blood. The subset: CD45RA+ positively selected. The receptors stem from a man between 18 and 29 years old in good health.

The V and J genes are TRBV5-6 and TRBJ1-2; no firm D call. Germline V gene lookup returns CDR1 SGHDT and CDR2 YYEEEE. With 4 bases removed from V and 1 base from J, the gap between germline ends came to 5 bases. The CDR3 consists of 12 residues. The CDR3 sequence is CASSTGNYGYTF. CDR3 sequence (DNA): TGTGCCAGCAGCACCGGTAACTATGGCTACACCTTC.

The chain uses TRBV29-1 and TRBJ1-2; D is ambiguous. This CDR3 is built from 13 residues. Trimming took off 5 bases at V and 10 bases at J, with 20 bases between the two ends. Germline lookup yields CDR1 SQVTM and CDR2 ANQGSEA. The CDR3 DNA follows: TGCAGCGTTTACACCACTACAATCAACTACTACACCTTC. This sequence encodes CSVYTTTINYYTF.

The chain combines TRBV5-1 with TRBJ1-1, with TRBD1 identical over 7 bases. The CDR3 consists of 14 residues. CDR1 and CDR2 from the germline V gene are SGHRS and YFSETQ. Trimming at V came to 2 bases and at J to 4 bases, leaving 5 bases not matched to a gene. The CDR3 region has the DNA TGCGCCAGCAGCTTCGGACAGGCTGGCACTGAAGCTTTCTTT. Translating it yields CASSFGQAGTEAFF. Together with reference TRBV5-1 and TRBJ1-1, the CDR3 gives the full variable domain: KAGVTQTPRYLIKTRGQQVTLSCSPISGHRSVSWYQQTPGQGLQFLFEYFSETQRNKGNFPGRFSGRQFSNSRSEMNVSTLELGDSALYLCASSFGQAGTEAFFGQGTRLTVV.

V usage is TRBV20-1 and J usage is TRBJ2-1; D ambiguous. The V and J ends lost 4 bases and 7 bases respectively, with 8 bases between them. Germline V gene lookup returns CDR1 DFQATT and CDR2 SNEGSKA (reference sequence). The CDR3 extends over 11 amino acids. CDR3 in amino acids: CSATSRNEQFF. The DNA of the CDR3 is TGCAGTGCTACTAGTAGAAATGAGCAGTTCTTC.

The CDR3 loop is CASSLGAEVSSPLHF. The CDR3 DNA follows: TGCGCCAGCAGCTTGGGGGCCGAGGTGAGTTCACCCCTCCACTTT. The J gene is TRBJ1-6, the V gene TRBV5-1; the D is unclear. The germline V gene has CDR1 SGHRS and CDR2 YFSETQ. This CDR3 region has 15 residues. The V end was cut by 0 bases, the J end by 9 bases, with 13 bases between.

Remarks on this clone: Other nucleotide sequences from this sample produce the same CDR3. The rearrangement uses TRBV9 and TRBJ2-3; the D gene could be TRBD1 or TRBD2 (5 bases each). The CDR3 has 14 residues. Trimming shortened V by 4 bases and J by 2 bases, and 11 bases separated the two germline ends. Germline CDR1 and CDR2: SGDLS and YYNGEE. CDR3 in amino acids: CASSPGHSTDTQYF. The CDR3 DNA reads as TGTGCCAGCAGCCCGGGGCACTCCACAGATACGCAGTATTTT.

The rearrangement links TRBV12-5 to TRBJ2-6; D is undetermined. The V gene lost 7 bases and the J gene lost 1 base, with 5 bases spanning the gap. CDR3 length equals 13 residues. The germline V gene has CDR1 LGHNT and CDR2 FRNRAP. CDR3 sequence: CASVGSGANVLTF. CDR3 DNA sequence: TGTGCTAGTGTTGGGTCTGGGGCCAACGTCCTGACTTTC. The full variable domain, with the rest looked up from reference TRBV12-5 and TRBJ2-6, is DARVTQTPRHKVTEMGQEVTMRCQPILGHNTVFWYRQTMMQGLELLAYFRNRAPLDDSGMPKDRFSAEMPDATLATLKIQPSEPRDSAVYFCASVGSGANVLTFGAGSRLTVL.

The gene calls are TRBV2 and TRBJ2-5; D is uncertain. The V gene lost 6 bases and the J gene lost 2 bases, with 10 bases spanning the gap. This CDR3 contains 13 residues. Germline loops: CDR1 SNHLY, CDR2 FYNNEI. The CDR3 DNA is TGTGCCAGCAGGCCCTGGGGTCAAGAGACCCAGTACTTC. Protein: CASRPWGQETQYF.

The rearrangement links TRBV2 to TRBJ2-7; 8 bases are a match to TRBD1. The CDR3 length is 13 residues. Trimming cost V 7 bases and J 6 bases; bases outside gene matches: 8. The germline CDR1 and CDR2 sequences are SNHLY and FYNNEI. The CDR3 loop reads CASTPGQGLEQYF. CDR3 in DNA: TGTGCCAGCACCCCCGGACAGGGCCTCGAGCAGTACTTC.

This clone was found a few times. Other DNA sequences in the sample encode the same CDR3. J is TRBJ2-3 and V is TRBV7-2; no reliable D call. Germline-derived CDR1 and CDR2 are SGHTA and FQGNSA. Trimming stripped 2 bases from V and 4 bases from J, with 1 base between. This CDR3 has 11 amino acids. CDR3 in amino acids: CASSLSDTQYF. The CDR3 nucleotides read TGTGCCAGCAGCTTATCAGATACGCAGTATTTT.

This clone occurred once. CDR3 in amino acids: CASSLPGRAQETQYF. For the CDR3, the DNA is TGTGCCAGCAGCTTGCCGGGCAGGGCCCAAGAGACCCAGTACTTC. The rearrangement joins TRBV5-4 to TRBJ2-5; D may be TRBD1 (5 bases). The length of the CDR3 is 15 residues. Germline lookup yields CDR1 SGHNT and CDR2 YYREEE (reference sequence). Trimming removed 1 base from V and 1 base from J, with 11 bases in between. Together with reference TRBV5-4 and TRBJ2-5, the CDR3 gives the full variable domain: ETGVTQSPTHLIKTRGQQVTLRCSSQSGHNTVSWYQQALGQGPQFIFQYYREEENGRGNFPPRFSGLQFPNYSSELNVNALELDDSALYLCASSLPGRAQETQYFGPGTRLLVL.

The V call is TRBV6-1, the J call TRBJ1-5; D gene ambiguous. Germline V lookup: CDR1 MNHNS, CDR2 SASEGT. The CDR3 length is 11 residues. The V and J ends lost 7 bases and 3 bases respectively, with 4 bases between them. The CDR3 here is CASTPNQPQHF. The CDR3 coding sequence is TGTGCCAGCACCCCCAATCAGCCCCAGCATTTT.

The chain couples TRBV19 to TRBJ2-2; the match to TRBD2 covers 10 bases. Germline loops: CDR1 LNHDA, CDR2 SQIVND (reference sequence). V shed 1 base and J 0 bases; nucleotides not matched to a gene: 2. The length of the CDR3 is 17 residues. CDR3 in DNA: TGTGCCAGTAGTATAGGTAGCGGGAGGACGAACACCGGGGAGCTGTTTTTT. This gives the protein CASSIGSGRTNTGELFF.

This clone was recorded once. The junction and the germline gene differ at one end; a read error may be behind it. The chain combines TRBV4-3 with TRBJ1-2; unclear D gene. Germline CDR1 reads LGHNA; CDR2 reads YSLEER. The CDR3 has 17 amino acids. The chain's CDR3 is CASRQDPSKLSAYGYTF. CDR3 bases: TGCGCCAGCAGACAAGATCCCAGTAAGTTGTCGGCGTATGGCTACACCTTC.